The rows below give T cell receptor beta chains drawn from one sample of a study of OX40 agonist ivuxolimab in advanced cancers. Some clones are missing from TCRdb's copy, which holds only in-frame ones; the method was immunoSEQ multiplex PCR. The data contain 60,000 to 65,000 clones, around 90% of them singletons. Sequences were derived from CD4+ or CD8+ T cells sorted from blood, sampled in a trial of the OX40 agonist ivuxolimab. These receptors originate from an adult with an advanced solid tumor such as melanoma, head and neck, liver or kidney cancer. Each CDR3 is given with its conserved first and last residue. Each record gives: V gene, D gene, CDR3 length, J gene, clone size, CDR3 protein, CDR3 DNA. D genes are given only for firm matches. Only part of the rows carry a size: once, few, many, or a class if the clone is expanded.

TRBV6-1,.,11,TRBJ2-7,.,CASSAHREQYF,TGTGCCAGCAGTGCGCATCGGGAGCAGTACTTC
TRBV28,TRBD1,11,TRBJ2-1,.,CASSTGERRFF,TGTGCCAGCAGTACAGGGGAAAGGCGGTTCTTC
TRBV11-2,TRBD2,15,TRBJ2-2,.,CASSFAGANTGELFF,TGTGCCAGCAGCTTTGCGGGAGCGAACACCGGGGAGCTGTTTTTT
TRBV27,TRBD1,16,TRBJ2-7,.,CASSLARSNRGYEQYF,TGTGCCAGCAGCCTAGCCCGCAGCAACAGGGGATACGAGCAGTACTTC
TRBV5-1,.,15,TRBJ1-1,.,CASSFLPGQNTEAFF,TGCGCCAGCAGCTTTCTCCCGGGACAAAACACTGAAGCTTTCTTT
TRBV5-1,TRBD2,17,TRBJ2-5,.,CASSRGTSGAGSETQYF,TGCGCCAGCAGCCGGGGGACTAGCGGAGCGGGGTCAGAGACCCAGTACTTC
TRBV11-3,TRBD1,16,TRBJ2-2,.,CASSLAPGQGAGELFF,TGTGCCAGCAGCTTAGCCCCGGGACAGGGCGCCGGGGAGCTGTTTTTT
TRBV10-1,TRBD2,15,TRBJ2-7,.,CASSENLAGRYEQYF,TGCGCCAGCAGTGAGAACCTAGCGGGAAGGTACGAGCAGTACTTC
TRBV5-8,TRBD1,10,TRBJ2-7,.,CASSDRGEHF,TGTGCCAGCAGCGACAGGGGGGAACACTTC
TRBV11-2,.,14,TRBJ1-4,.,CASSGGGVSGILFF,TGTGCCAGCAGCGGGGGAGGGGTCTCGGGGATACTGTTTTTT
TRBV29-1,.,15,TRBJ1-3,.,CSVLGAHDSGNTIYF,TGCAGCGTGTTGGGAGCGCACGACTCTGGAAACACCATATATTTT
TRBV5-4,.,12,TRBJ1-2,.,CASSLEGDGYTF,TGTGCCAGCAGCTTGGAGGGGGATGGCTACACCTTC
TRBV19,.,15,TRBJ1-1,.,CASTLIGNLNTEAFF,TGTGCCAGTACCCTGATCGGCAACCTGAACACTGAAGCTTTCTTT
TRBV15,.,16,TRBJ1-2,.,CATSRERLPLAYGYTF,TGTGCCACCAGCAGAGAACGGCTTCCTTTAGCCTATGGCTACACCTTC
TRBV28,.,15,TRBJ2-2,.,CASTLGGTASGELFF,TGTGCCAGCACCTTAGGGGGTACGGCTTCCGGGGAGCTGTTTTTT
TRBV5-4,.,15,TRBJ2-7,.,CASSFVGPPPYEQYF,TGTGCCAGCAGCTTTGTAGGACCCCCCCCATACGAGCAGTACTTC
TRBV5-6,.,15,TRBJ2-5,.,CASSLVGTSGETQYF,TGTGCCAGCAGCTTGGTGGGAACTAGTGGTGAGACCCAGTACTTC
TRBV10-3,.,15,TRBJ2-2,.,CAISGGQPNTGELFF,TGTGCCATCAGTGGGGGGCAGCCGAACACCGGGGAGCTGTTTTTT
TRBV30,TRBD1,13,TRBJ1-5,few,CAWDGQGGQPQHF,TGTGCCTGGGATGGACAGGGAGGTCAGCCCCAGCATTTT
TRBV28,.,11,TRBJ2-1,.,CASSILNEQFF,TGTGCCAGCAGTATACTCAATGAGCAGTTCTTC
TRBV30,.,15,TRBJ2-7,.,CAWTNTRRASYEQYF,TGTGCCTGGACCAACACACGGCGGGCCTCCTACGAGCAGTACTTC
TRBV9,.,14,TRBJ2-7,few,CASSVAYRGGEQYF,TGTGCCAGCAGCGTAGCTTACAGGGGAGGGGAGCAGTACTTC
TRBV5-1,.,14,TRBJ2-1,.,CASSREGSYNEQFF,TGCGCCAGCAGCCGTGAGGGCTCCTACAATGAGCAGTTCTTC
TRBV19,TRBD2,16,TRBJ2-5,.,CASSFRGTSGKKTQYF,TGTGCCAGTAGTTTCCGCGGGACTAGCGGGAAGAAGACCCAGTACTTC
TRBV5-1,.,15,TRBJ2-3,.,CASSLGGVRTDTQYF,TGCGCCAGCAGCTTGGGCGGTGTGCGCACAGATACGCAGTATTTT
TRBV5-1,TRBD1,14,TRBJ1-2,.,CASSLLQDRVGYTF,TGCGCCAGCAGCCTACTGCAGGACAGGGTTGGCTACACCTTC
TRBV12-1,.,15,TRBJ2-2,.,CASSSGQANTGELFF,TGTGCCAGCAGCTCTGGACAGGCGAACACCGGGGAGCTGTTTTTT
TRBV28,TRBD2,16,TRBJ2-1,.,CASTGTSGRLYNEQFF,TGTGCCAGCACGGGTACTAGCGGAAGACTTTACAATGAGCAGTTCTTC
TRBV2,TRBD2,14,TRBJ2-7,once,CASSGTSGTYEQYF,TGTGCCAGCAGCGGGACTAGCGGAACCTACGAGCAGTACTTC
TRBV9,.,14,TRBJ2-7,.,CASSGAEGVYEQYF,TGTGCCAGCTCCGGGGCGGAAGGGGTCTACGAGCAGTACTTC
TRBV5-1,.,17,TRBJ2-3,.,CASSLERQGGIEDTQYF,TGCGCCAGCAGCTTGGAGCGGCAGGGGGGAATAGAGGATACGCAGTATTTT
TRBV19,.,11,TRBJ2-1,.,CASRLHNEQFF,TGTGCCAGTAGACTACACAATGAGCAGTTCTTC
TRBV6-5,.,14,TRBJ2-7,.,CASSYDSGTYEQYF,TGTGCCAGCAGTTACGACTCAGGGACCTACGAGCAGTACTTC
TRBV6-1,TRBD1,13,TRBJ1-2,.,CASSLQGEGGYTF,TGTGCCAGCAGTTTACAGGGGGAAGGTGGCTACACCTTC
TRBV6-1,.,13,TRBJ2-7,once,CASRTRRSYEQYF,TGTGCCAGCAGAACTAGACGAAGCTACGAGCAGTACTTC